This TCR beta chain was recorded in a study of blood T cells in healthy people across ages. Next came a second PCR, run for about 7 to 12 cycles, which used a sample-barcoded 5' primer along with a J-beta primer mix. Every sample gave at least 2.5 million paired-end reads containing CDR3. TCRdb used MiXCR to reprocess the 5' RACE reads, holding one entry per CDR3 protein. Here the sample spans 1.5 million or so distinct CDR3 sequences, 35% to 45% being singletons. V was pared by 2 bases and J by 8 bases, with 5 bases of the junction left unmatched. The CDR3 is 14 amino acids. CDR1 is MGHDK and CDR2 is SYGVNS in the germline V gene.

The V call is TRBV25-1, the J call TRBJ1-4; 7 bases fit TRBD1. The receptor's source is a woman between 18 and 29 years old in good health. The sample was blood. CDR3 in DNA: TGTGCCAGCAGTGAAGGAGGGGGCAGCGAAAAACTGTTTTTT. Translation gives CASSEGGGSEKLFF.